A selection of T cell receptor beta chains follows, all from one sample in a study of blood T cell repertoires in COVID-19. Generated by immunoSEQ multiplex PCR, the TCRdb table keeps only in-frame clones and is missing some. This table holds around 62,000 clones, about 90% found once. Source material: peripheral blood. These receptors all stem from an older woman with COVID-19, enrolled during active disease. CDR3s include the opening cysteine and the closing phenylalanine or tryptophan.

J gene,V gene,CDR3 protein
TRBJ1-1,TRBV14,CASSLWGVPEAFF
TRBJ2-7,TRBV11-1,CASSLDGTGTYEQYF
TRBJ2-7,TRBV27,CASSRDGDYEQYF
TRBJ2-7,TRBV7-9,CASSLGWGDEQYF
TRBJ2-2,TRBV4-1,CASSQISVGTSQHGELFF
TRBJ2-1,TRBV11-2,CASSPPGLVRNEQFF
TRBJ2-1,TRBV6-2/TRBV6-3,CASSLAPYNEQFF
TRBJ2-2,TRBV5-4,CASSLVGGKDGELFF
TRBJ1-4,TRBV19,CASTQRDGPRKLFF
TRBJ1-1,TRBV19,CASSMDRDTEAFF
TRBJ1-3,TRBV2,CASRETSGNTIYF
TRBJ1-3,TRBV3-1/TRBV3-2,CASSHNRVDTIYF
TRBJ1-5,TRBV30,CAWTDGQGNQPQHF
TRBJ1-1,TRBV7-9,CASSLPEGLITGMNTEAFF
TRBJ1-2,TRBV18,CASSLLDRSYGYTF
TRBJ1-3,TRBV6-2/TRBV6-3,CASSYRGLGNTIYF
TRBJ1-2,TRBV6-2/TRBV6-3,CASSYSQAGTGDSRGYTF
TRBJ1-3,TRBV5-6,CASSLPGGNTIYF
TRBJ1-2,TRBV29-1,CSAITARGYTF
TRBJ2-7,TRBV6-5,CASRATGNHEQYF